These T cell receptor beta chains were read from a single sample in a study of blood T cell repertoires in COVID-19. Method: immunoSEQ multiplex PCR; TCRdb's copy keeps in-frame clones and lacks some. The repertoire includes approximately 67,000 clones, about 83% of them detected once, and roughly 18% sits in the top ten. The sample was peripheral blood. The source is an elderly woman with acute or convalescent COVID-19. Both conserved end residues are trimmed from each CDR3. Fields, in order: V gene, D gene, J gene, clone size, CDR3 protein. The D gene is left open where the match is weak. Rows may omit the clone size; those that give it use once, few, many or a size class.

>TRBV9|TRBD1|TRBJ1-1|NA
ASSGQGGRDGSTEAF
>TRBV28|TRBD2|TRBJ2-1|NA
ASSLAGGPHNEQF
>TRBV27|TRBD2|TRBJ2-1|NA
ATSLQAGGHYLYEQF
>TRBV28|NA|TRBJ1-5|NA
ASSPRGGGNQPQH
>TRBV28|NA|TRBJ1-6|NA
ASRGGVVLPLH
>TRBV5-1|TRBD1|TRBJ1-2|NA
ASSLGDRVDGYT
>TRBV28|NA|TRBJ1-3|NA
ASNPIRVSGNTIY
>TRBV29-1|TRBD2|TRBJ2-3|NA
SVETGTSGVNTQY
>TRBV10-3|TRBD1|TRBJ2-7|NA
AIRAGTGVGYEQY
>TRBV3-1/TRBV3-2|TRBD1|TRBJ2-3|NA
ASSLGTGGTDTQY
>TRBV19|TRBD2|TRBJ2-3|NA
ASTRTSGIPSTDTQY
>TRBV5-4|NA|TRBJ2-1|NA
ASSLVEGANEQF
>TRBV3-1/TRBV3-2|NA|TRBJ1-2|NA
ASSPKRIGSSYT
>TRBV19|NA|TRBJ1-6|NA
ASSENNSPLH
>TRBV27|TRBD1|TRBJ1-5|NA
ASMRSGTGNQPQH
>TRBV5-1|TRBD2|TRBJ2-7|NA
ASSLAGGVPDEQY
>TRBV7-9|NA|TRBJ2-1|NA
ASSLVPSRGDEQF
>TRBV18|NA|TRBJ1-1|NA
ASSIGGFTEAF
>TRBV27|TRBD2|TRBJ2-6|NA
ASKGLAGGSGANVLT
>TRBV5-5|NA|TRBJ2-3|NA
ASSLAADTQY
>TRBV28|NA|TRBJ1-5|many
ASSLRFLGRDSNQPQH
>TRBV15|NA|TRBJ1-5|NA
ATTRGYSNQPQH
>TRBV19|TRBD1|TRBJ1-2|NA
ASSGGTGSFPA
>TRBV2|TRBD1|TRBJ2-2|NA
ASRGQLYTGELF
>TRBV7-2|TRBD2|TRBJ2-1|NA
ASSQTSGDPWDEQF
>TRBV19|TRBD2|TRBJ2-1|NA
ASSMSSGGPYNEQF
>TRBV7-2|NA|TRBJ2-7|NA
ASSFSTAYEQY
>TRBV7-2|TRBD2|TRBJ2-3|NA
ASSYTTTSGGTDTQY
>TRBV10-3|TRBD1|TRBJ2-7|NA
AISGDRESYEQY
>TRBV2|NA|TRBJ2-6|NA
ASSEGAANVLT
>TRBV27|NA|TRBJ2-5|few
ASRRRDQETQY
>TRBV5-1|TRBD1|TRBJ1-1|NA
ASSLDAGGSEAF
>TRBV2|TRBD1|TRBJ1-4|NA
ASRETGAEKLF
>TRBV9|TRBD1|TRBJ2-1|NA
ASSVVTGSYNEQF
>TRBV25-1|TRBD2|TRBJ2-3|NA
ASSKLAAGHDTQY
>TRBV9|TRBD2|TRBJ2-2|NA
ASNSYSRSGLAGVATGELF
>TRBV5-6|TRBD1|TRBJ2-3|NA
ASSTGTGVVDTQY
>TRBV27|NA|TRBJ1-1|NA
ASSRLTGMNTEAF
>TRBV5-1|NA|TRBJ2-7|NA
ASSGAYEQY
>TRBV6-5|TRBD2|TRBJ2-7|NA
ASGRDYSYEQY
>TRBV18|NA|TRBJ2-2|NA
ASSPPSAANTGELF
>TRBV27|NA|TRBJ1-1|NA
ASSLETGSRAF
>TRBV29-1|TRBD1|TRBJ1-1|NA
SGKNGQGNTEAF
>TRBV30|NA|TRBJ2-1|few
AWSVHPPNEQF
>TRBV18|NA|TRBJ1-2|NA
ASSPNRDGNYGYT
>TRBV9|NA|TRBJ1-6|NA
ASSVAGASNSPLH
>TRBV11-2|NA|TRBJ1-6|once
ASSLAFGGPGVSPLH
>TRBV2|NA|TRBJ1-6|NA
ASRGTGSSYNSPLH
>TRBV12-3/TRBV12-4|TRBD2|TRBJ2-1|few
ASSRGGREQF
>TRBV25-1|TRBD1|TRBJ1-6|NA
ASSRTGESPLH
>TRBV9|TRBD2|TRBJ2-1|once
ASSVGTSGYNEQF
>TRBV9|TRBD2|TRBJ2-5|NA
ASSVGLAGVGETQY
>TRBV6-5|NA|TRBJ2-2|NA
ASSYGRVNTGELF
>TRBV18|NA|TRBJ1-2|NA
ASSRKQGEDGYT